This T cell receptor (beta chain) was identified in a study of cytomegalovirus exposure and HLA in healthy donors. Primers for the PCR totalled 60 Vbeta and 13 Jbeta. The table came from immunoSEQ multiplex PCR; TCRdb's copy has only in-frame clones and leaves some out. The sample lists about 200,000 clones, 65% to 90% occurring once. CDR3 length: 13 residues. CDR1 and CDR2 (germline): GTSNPN, SVGIG (reference sequence). Overall study results and limits: TCR beta sequences reportedly predicted most subjects' HLA-A and HLA-B alleles accurately. Using a false discovery rate of 0.05, a later analysis showed that some 16,000 TCR beta sequences were associated with HLA alleles.

A single count supports this clone. The antigen is undetermined. Its ends do not fully match the called genes, so a read error is possible. The clonotype was recovered from a woman between 45 and 65 years old in good health and CMV-seronegative. The genes are TRBV30 and TRBJ1-4; a weak D match, TRBD1 (6 bases). The sequenced material came from PBMCs. In DNA, the CDR3 is TGTGCATGGACAGTTGCAACTAATGAAAAACTGTTTTTT. Its protein is CAWTVATNEKLFF.